The rows below give T cell receptor beta chains drawn from one sample of a study of T cells in Graves' hyperthyroidism and ophthalmopathy. TCRdb reprocessed the multiplex PCR reads with MiXCR, giving one entry per CDR3 protein. The data show roughly 700,000 distinct CDR3 sequences, with approximately 15% seen just once and 15% to 17% held by the top ten. Sequenced: blood. The source of these receptors is a man in his fifties with Graves' hyperthyroidism. The CDR3 runs from the conserved cysteine through the conserved F or W. Fields, in order: clone size, J gene, V gene, D gene, CDR3 DNA, CDR3 protein. A D gene is named only where the DNA matches it firmly. Rows give clone size only sometimes, using once, few, many, or a class for an expanded clone.

. | TRBJ2-3 | TRBV9 | TRBD2 | TGTGCCAGCAGCGTAGGGGGACTAGCCCGAAGAGATACGCAGTATTTT | CASSVGGLARRDTQYF
. | TRBJ2-3 | TRBV6-2/TRBV6-3 | TRBD2 | TGTGCCAGCAGTTACCCCCTACTAGCGGGAAGGACAGATACGCAGTATTTT | CASSYPLLAGRTDTQYF
many | TRBJ1-6 | TRBV9 | . | TGTGCCAGCAGCGTCGCAGGGGTGAACGCACCCCTCCACTTT | CASSVAGVNAPLHF
. | TRBJ1-1 | TRBV7-9 | TRBD1 | TGTGCCAGCAGCTCGTGGACAGGGATGAACACTGAAGCTTTCTTT | CASSSWTGMNTEAFF
few | TRBJ1-1 | TRBV3-1 | . | TGTGCCAGCAGCCAAGAAACAGGGTTCAACACTGAAGCTTTCTTT | CASSQETGFNTEAFF
many | TRBJ1-1 | TRBV7-9 | . | TGTGCCACTCTCCGGGTAGGAGGTGGAACTGAAGCTTTCTTT | CATLRVGGGTEAFF
. | TRBJ2-7 | TRBV28 | . | TGTGCCAGCAGTTTACAGGAGGGGGTCGAGCAGTACTTC | CASSLQEGVEQYF
many | TRBJ1-6 | TRBV2 | TRBD1 | TGTGCCAGCAGGGCGGACAGGGTCTCGGGTTCACCCCTCCACTTT | CASRADRVSGSPLHF
. | TRBJ2-1 | TRBV2 | TRBD2 | TGTGCCAGCAGTGTACTAGCGGGAGTTCTCAATGAGCAGTTCTTC | CASSVLAGVLNEQFF
. | TRBJ2-5 | TRBV6-1 | TRBD2 | TGTGCCAGCAGCACCCGACTAGCGGGAGCCTCAGGGACCCAGTACTTC | CASSTRLAGASGTQYF
once | TRBJ2-6 | TRBV20-1 | . | TGCAGTGCTATAAACAGGGACTCTGAGGCCAACGTCCTGACTTTC | CSAINRDSEANVLTF
many | TRBJ2-3 | TRBV2 | TRBD2 | TGTGCCAGCAGTAAGACTAGCGGAGACACAGATACGCAGTATTTT | CASSKTSGDTDTQYF
. | TRBJ1-3 | TRBV25-1 | . | TGTGCCAGCAGTGAATTTGCAGCCATCTCTGGAAACACCATATATTTT | CASSEFAAISGNTIYF
many | TRBJ1-1 | TRBV12-3/TRBV12-4 | . | TGTGCCAGCAGCTCACAGGAGAACACTGAAGCTTTCTTT | CASSSQENTEAFF
. | TRBJ2-1 | TRBV7-9 | . | TGTGCCAGCACCCTATCCACTAGTCTCGATGAGCAGTTCTTC | CASTLSTSLDEQFF
many | TRBJ2-7 | TRBV7-2 | . | TGTGCCAGCAGCTTAATTGCGTACAGCTCCTACGAGCAGTACTTC | CASSLIAYSSYEQYF
many | TRBJ1-2 | TRBV2 | . | TGTGCCAGCAGTGAAGCCCGGGACCGAACCTATGGCTACACCTTC | CASSEARDRTYGYTF
many | TRBJ1-1 | TRBV11-1 | . | TGTGCCAGCAGGCTGGACCCGATGAACACTGAAGCTTTCTTT | CASRLDPMNTEAFF
. | TRBJ2-7 | TRBV6-1 | TRBD1 | TGTGCCAGCAGCAGCCCCGGGACAGGGGGCCACGAGCAGTACTTC | CASSSPGTGGHEQYF
many | TRBJ1-1 | TRBV30 | . | TGTGCCTGGAGCCAAGGACAGCACACTGAAGCTTTCTTT | CAWSQGQHTEAFF
few | TRBJ1-6 | TRBV5-1 | TRBD1 | TGCGCCAGCAGAAGTGGAAGCACAGGGGGCATGAATTCACCCCTCCACTTT | CASRSGSTGGMNSPLHF
many | TRBJ1-5 | TRBV2 | . | TGTGCCAGCAGGACAGGATGGAATCAGCCCCAGCATTTT | CASRTGWNQPQHF
many | TRBJ2-1 | TRBV5-1 | . | TGCGCCAGCAGCTTTGGGGATATGGGGAATGAGCAGTTCTTC | CASSFGDMGNEQFF
many | TRBJ2-7 | TRBV5-1 | . | TGCGCCAGCAGCTTGGAAGGGACACGCTTCTACGAGCAGTACTTC | CASSLEGTRFYEQYF
many | TRBJ2-5 | TRBV18 | . | TGTGCCAGCTCACCACCCAACTTTCCCCGGGAGACCCAGTACTTC | CASSPPNFPRETQYF
. | TRBJ1-1 | TRBV19 | . | TGTGCCAGTAGTATAGTTCTAATTAGACAGGCGCTACGGAACACTGAAGCTTTCTTT | CASSIVLIRQALRNTEAFF
. | TRBJ1-1 | TRBV28 | . | TGTGTCAGCAGTTCCATGGAGAGAACGAACACTGAAGCTTTCTTT | CVSSSMERTNTEAFF
few | TRBJ1-3 | TRBV11-1 | . | TGTGCCAGCAGCTTAGGTTCCGGCTCTGGAAACACCATATATTTT | CASSLGSGSGNTIYF
. | TRBJ1-2 | TRBV20-1 | . | TGCAGTGCTAGAGATCAAGGGGAGGGTAACGGCTACACCTTC | CSARDQGEGNGYTF
. | TRBJ2-5 | TRBV11-2 | . | TGTGCCAGCAGCTCCCGCGACCGGGGAGGGGGATACTTC | CASSSRDRGGGYF
many | TRBJ2-7 | TRBV12-3/TRBV12-4 | . | TGTGCCAGCAGTTTGAAGGGTTCCTGGAGACAGTACTTC | CASSLKGSWRQYF
. | TRBJ2-7 | TRBV6-2/TRBV6-3 | TRBD2 | TGTGCCAGCACCAAGGGACTAGCGGGCCCTCAAAATACCTACAATGAGCAGTACTTC | CASTKGLAGPQNTYNEQYF
many | TRBJ2-5 | TRBV6-1 | . | TGTGCCAGCAGCTTAGCGGACCAAGAGACCCAGTACTTC | CASSLADQETQYF
many | TRBJ2-7 | TRBV6-2/TRBV6-3 | TRBD1 | TGTGCCAGCAGGGGGACAGTATACGAGCAGTACTTC | CASRGTVYEQYF
. | TRBJ1-4 | TRBV7-9 | TRBD1 | TGTGCCAGCAGCCAGGGGGCGTTTAATGAAAAACTGTTTTTT | CASSQGAFNEKLFF
many | TRBJ2-1 | TRBV12-3/TRBV12-4 | TRBD2 | TGTGCCAGCAGTTATAGCGGGAGCAGTTTCTTC | CASSYSGSSFF
. | TRBJ1-1 | TRBV7-6 | TRBD1 | TGTGCCAGCAGCGACGGGACAGGGAGCGGATGGGCTGAAGCTTTCTTT | CASSDGTGSGWAEAFF
few | TRBJ1-5 | TRBV18 | TRBD1 | TGTGCCAGCTCAACCGGGACAGGGGGGGGACATCAGCCCCAGCATTTT | CASSTGTGGGHQPQHF
few | TRBJ2-1 | TRBV29-1 | TRBD2 | TGCAGCGTCGCCGGGACTAGCGGTGTCAATGAGCAGTTCTTC | CSVAGTSGVNEQFF
many | TRBJ1-5 | TRBV30 | . | TGTGCCTGGAGTCGGGGGACCGTGAGCAATCAGCCCCAGCATTTT | CAWSRGTVSNQPQHF
many | TRBJ1-5 | TRBV12-3/TRBV12-4 | . | TGTGCCAGCTCGGGGCAGATCAATCAGCCCCAGCATTTT | CASSGQINQPQHF
few | TRBJ2-7 | TRBV7-2 | TRBD2 | TGTGCCAGCAGAGTACCGGGACTAGTAGGGTACGAGCAGTACTTC | CASRVPGLVGYEQYF
. | TRBJ1-5 | TRBV28 | TRBD1 | TGTGCCAGCAGGCAGGCATCGACAGGGAGTGGACAGCCCCAGCATTTT | CASRQASTGSGQPQHF
. | TRBJ2-1 | TRBV5-1 | . | TGCGCCAGCAGCTCTAGGATGGCAGCGTTAACCAATGAGCAGTTCTTC | CASSSRMAALTNEQFF
. | TRBJ2-2 | TRBV19 | TRBD2 | TGTGCCAGTAGTAAGGGGACTAGCGGGAGTTCGAACGGGGAGCTGTTTTTT | CASSKGTSGSSNGELFF
. | TRBJ2-4 | TRBV3-1 | . | TGTGCCAGCAGCCAAGAAGCCAAAAACATTCAGTACTTC | CASSQEAKNIQYF
many | TRBJ2-1 | TRBV28 | TRBD1 | TGTGCCAGCACATTGGTTGACAGGGGCGGCGATGAGCAGTTCTTC | CASTLVDRGGDEQFF
many | TRBJ2-3 | TRBV5-1 | . | TGCGCCAGCAGAAGAACAGGGGAGGCCACAGATACGCAGTATTTT | CASRRTGEATDTQYF
. | TRBJ2-7 | TRBV7-6 | TRBD1 | TGTGCCAGCAGCTCCCGGACAGGCTACGAGCAGTACTTC | CASSSRTGYEQYF
few | TRBJ2-1 | TRBV6-2/TRBV6-3 | TRBD2 | TGTGCCAGCAGTTACGGGACTAGCGGCCCTTACAATGAGCAGTTCTTC | CASSYGTSGPYNEQFF
. | TRBJ2-1 | TRBV19 | . | TGTGCCAGTAGTATCTGGCGTTCCGGCTACAATGAGCAGTTCTTC | CASSIWRSGYNEQFF
few | TRBJ2-3 | TRBV20-1 | . | TGCAGTGCCCGCGGGACAGAGAGCACAGATACGCAGTATTTT | CSARGTESTDTQYF
many | TRBJ2-5 | TRBV7-9 | TRBD2 | TGTGCCAGCAGCTTAAGGCGGGAGGGCCTTCCCCAGAAGACCCAGTACTTC | CASSLRREGLPQKTQYF
many | TRBJ1-6 | TRBV10-3 | TRBD1 | TGTGCCATCAGCGCGGGACAGGGCAATTCACCCCTCCACTTT | CAISAGQGNSPLHF
. | TRBJ2-1 | TRBV4-3 | TRBD2 | TGCGCCAGCAGCCAAGTAGACTCAGCGGGAGTACATCGTGAGCAGTTCTTC | CASSQVDSAGVHREQFF